What follows describes a single TCR beta chain. Trimming took 2 bases from V and 3 from J, leaving 7 bases between them. Germline loops: CDR1 MNHEY, CDR2 SVGAGI. CDR3 length: 13 amino acids. These data belong to a study of technical replicates of blood from several donors. TCRdb's copy holds only in-frame clones and misses some; the assay was immunoSEQ multiplex PCR. The sample contains roughly 60,000 clones, roughly 89% of which appear only once. The sequencing input was PBMCs. This sequence joins TRBV6-5 and TRBJ1-1; D is undetermined. This sequence originates from a human donor in good health. Some clones in this sample may be carry-over from other donors' samples. The CDR3 DNA reads TGTGCCAGCAGTTACGGCTGGTACACTGAAGCTTTCTTT. It encodes CASSYGWYTEAFF.